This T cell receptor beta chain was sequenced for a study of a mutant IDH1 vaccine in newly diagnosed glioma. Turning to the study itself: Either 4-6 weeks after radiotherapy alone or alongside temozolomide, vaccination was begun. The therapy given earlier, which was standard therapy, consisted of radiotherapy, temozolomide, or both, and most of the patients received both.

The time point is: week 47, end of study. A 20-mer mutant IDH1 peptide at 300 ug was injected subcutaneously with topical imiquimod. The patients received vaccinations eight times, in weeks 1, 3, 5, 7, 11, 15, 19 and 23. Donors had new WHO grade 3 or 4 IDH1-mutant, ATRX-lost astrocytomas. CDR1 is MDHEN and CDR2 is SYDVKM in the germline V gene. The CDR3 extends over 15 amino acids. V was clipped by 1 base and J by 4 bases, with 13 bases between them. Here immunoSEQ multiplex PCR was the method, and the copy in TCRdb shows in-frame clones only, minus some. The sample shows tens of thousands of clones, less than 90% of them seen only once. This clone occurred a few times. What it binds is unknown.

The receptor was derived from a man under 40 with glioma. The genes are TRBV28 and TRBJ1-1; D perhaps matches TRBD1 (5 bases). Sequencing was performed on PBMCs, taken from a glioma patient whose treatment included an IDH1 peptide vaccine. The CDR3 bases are TGTGCCAGCAGTTTATCAGGGTACGGGAGCACTGAAGCTTTCTTT. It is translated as CASSLSGYGSTEAFF.